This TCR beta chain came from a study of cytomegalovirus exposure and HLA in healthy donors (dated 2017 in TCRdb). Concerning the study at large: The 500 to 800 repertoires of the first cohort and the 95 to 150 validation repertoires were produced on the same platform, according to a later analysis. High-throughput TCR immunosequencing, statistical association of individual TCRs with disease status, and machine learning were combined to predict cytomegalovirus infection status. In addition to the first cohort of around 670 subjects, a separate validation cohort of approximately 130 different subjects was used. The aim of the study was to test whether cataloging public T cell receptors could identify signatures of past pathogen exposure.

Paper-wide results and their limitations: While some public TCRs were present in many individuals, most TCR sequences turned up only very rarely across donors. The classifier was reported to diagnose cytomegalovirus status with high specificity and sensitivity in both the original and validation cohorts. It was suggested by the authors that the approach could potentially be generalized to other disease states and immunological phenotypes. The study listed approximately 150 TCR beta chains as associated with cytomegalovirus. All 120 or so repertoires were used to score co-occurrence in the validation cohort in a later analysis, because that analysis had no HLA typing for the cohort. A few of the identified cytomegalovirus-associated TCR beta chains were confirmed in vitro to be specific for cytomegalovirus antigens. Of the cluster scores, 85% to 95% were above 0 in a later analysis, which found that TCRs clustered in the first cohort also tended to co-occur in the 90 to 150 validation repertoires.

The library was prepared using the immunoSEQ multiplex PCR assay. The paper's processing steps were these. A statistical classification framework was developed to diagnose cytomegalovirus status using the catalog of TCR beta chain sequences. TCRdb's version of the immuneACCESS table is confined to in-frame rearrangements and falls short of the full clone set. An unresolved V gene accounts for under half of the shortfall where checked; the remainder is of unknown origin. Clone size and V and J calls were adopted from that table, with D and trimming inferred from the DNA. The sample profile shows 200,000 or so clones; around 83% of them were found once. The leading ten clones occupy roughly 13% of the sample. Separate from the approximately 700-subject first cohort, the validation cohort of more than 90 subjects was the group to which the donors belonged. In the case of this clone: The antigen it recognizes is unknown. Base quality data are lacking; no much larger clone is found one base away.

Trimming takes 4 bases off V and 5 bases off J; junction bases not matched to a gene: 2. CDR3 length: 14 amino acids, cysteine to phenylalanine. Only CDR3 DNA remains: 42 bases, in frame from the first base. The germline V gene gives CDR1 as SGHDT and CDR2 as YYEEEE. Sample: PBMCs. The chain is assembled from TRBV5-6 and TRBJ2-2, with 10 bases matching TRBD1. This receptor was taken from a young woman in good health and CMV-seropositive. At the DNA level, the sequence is TGTGCCAGCAGCAGGGACAGGGGTACCGGGGAGCTGTTTTTT. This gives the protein CASSRDRGTGELFF.